A single T cell receptor beta chain is shown here with its context. Its antigen is unknown. Before sequencing, viral peptide pools were used by the ViraFEST assay to expand antigen-specific CD4+ T cells. Culturing for 10 to 11 days preceded CD4+ T cell isolation. This person's SARS-CoV-2 infection, confirmed by PCR, occurred between March and December 2020. TCRdb keeps only in-frame clones here, not all; method: immunoSEQ multiplex PCR. The table lists roughly 25,000 clones, 75% to 85% of them singletons. With 2 bases removed from V and 2 bases from J, the gap between germline ends came to 14 bases. Germline CDR1 is SGHTA and CDR2 is FQGNSA. The CDR3 loop spans 16 amino acids. This entry comes from a study of vaccination effects on CD4 cells after COVID-19. Overall study findings and caveats: The authors studied few convalescent patients and collected no early post-infection timepoints.

The clonotype originates from a human donor who had a prior SARS-CoV-2 infection. This specimen consisted of CD4+ T cells from PBMCs cultured with HCoV-NL63 spike peptides, obtained before COVID-19 vaccination. V usage is TRBV7-2 and J usage is TRBJ2-3; D unclear. CDR3 amino acids: CASSLPTTRHTDTQYF. The CDR3 DNA reads as TGTGCCAGCAGCTTACCCACTACCCGCCACACAGATACGCAGTATTTT. Combining the CDR3 with reference TRBV7-2 and TRBJ2-3 gives the whole variable domain GAGVSQSPSNKVTEKGKDVELRCDPISGHTALYWYRQSLGQGLEFLIYFQGNSAPDKSGLPSDRFSAERTGGSVSTLTIQRTQQEDSAVYLCASSLPTTRHTDTQYFGPGTRLTVL.